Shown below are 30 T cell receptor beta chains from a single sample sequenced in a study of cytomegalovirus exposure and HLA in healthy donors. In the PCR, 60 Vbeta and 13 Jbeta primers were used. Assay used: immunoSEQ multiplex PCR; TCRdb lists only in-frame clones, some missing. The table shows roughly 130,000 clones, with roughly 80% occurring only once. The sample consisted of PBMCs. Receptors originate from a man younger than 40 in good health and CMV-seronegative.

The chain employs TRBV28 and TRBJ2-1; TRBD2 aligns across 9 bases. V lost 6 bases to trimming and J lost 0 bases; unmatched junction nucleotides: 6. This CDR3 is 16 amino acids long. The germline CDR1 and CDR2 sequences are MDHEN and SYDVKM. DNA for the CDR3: TGTGCCAGCAGCGGTGGACTAGCGAGCTCCTACAATGAGCAGTTCTTC. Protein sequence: CASSGGLASSYNEQFF.

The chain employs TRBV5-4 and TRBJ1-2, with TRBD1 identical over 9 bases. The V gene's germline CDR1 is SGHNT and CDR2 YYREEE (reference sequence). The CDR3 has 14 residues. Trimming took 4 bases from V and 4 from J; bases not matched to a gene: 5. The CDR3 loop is CASSRQGDGYGYTF. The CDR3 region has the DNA TGTGCCAGCAGCCGACAGGGGGACGGCTATGGCTACACCTTC.

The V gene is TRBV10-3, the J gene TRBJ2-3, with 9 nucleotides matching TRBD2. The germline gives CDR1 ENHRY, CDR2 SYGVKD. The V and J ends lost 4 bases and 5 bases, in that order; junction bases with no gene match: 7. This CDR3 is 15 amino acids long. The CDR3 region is CAISALAGMGDTQYF. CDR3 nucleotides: TGTGCCATCAGTGCGCTAGCGGGAATGGGAGATACGCAGTATTTT.

The CDR3 DNA reads as TGTGCCAGCAGCCTAAAAACAGGGGCCTACACAGATACGCAGTATTTT. Its translation: CASSLKTGAYTDTQYF. The chain employs TRBV13 and TRBJ2-3, with TRBD1 identical over 7 bases. V dropped 5 bases and J dropped 2; count of bases not matched to a gene: 10. CDR3 length equals 16 residues. From germline, CDR1 is PRHDT and CDR2 FYEKMQ (reference sequence).

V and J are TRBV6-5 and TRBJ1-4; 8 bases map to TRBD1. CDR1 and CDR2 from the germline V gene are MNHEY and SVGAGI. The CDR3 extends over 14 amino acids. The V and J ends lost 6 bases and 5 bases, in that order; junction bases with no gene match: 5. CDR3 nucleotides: TGTGCCAGCAGCCTGACAGGGGAAAATGAAAAACTGTTTTTT. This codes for CASSLTGENEKLFF.

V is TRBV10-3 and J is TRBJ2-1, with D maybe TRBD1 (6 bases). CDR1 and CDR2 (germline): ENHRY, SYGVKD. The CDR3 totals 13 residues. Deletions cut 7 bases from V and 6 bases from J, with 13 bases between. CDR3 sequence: CAITGDRGNEQFF. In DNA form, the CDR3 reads TGTGCCATCACAGGGGATCGGGGCAATGAGCAGTTCTTC.

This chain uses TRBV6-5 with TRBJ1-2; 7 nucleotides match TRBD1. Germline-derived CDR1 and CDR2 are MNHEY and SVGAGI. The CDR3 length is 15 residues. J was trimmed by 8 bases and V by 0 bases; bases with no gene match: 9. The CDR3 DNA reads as TGTGCCAGCAGTTACTCTAGTTGGGACAGTCAGGGCTACACCTTC. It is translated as CASSYSSWDSQGYTF.

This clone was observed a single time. The CDR3 region is CASSRTSGRINEQFF. DNA of the CDR3: TGCGCCAGCTCCAGGACTAGCGGGAGGATTAATGAGCAGTTCTTC. V is TRBV10-1 and J is TRBJ2-1, with 14 bases identical to TRBD2. Unmatched junction bases numbered 7, after V lost 8 bases and J lost 7 bases. This CDR3 is built from 15 residues. The germline V gene has CDR1 WNHNN and CDR2 SYGVQD (reference sequence).

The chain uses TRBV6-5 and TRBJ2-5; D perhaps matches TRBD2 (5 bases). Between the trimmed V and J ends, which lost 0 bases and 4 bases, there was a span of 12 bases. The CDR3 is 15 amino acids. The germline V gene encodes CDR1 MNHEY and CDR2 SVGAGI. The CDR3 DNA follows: TGTGCCAGCAGTTACTCCCTAGCTGGTCGAGAGACCCAGTACTTC. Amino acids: CASSYSLAGRETQYF.

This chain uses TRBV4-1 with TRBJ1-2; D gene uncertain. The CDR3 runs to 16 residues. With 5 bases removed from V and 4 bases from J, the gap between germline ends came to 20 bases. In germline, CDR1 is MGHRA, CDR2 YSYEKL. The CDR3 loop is CASSRPERATLYGYTF. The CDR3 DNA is TGCGCCAGCAGCAGACCGGAGAGGGCGACCCTCTATGGCTACACCTTC.

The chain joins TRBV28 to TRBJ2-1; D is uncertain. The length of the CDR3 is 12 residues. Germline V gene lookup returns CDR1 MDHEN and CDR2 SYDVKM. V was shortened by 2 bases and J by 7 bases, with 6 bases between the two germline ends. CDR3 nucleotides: TGTGCCAGCAGTTTAGTAGTTAATGAGCAGTTCTTC. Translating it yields CASSLVVNEQFF.

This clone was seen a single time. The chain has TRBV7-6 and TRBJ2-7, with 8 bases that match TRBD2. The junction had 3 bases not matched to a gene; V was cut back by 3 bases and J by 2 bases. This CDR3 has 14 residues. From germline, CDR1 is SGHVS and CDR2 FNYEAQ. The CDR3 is CASSFGGLAYEQYF. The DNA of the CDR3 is TGTGCCAGCAGCTTTGGGGGACTAGCCTACGAGCAGTACTTC.

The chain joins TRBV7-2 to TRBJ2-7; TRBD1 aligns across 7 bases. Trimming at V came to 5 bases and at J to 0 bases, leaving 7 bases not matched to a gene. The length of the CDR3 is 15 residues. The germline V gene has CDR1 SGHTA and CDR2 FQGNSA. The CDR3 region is CASSPRQGSSYEQYF. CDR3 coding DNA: TGTGCCAGCAGCCCCCGACAGGGTAGCTCCTACGAGCAGTACTTC.

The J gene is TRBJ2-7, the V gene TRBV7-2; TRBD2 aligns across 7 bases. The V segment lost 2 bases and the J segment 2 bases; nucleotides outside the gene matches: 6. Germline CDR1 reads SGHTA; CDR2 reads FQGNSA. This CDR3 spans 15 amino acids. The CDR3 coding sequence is TGTGCCAGCAGCTTACTTCGGGCGGGAGCCTACGAGCAGTACTTC. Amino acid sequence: CASSLLRAGAYEQYF.

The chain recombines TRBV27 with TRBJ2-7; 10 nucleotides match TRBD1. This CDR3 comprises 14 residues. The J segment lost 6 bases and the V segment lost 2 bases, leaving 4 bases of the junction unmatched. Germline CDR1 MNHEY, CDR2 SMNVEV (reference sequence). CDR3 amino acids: CASSLGTGVGEQYF. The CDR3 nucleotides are TGTGCCAGCAGTTTAGGGACAGGGGTCGGCGAGCAGTACTTC.

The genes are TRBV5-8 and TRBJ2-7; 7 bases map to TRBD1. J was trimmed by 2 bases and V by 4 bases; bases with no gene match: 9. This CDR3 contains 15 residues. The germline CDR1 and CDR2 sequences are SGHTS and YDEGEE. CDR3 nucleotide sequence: TGTGCCAGCAGCCACCGGGACAGAGCCACCTACGAGCAGTACTTC. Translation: CASSHRDRATYEQYF.

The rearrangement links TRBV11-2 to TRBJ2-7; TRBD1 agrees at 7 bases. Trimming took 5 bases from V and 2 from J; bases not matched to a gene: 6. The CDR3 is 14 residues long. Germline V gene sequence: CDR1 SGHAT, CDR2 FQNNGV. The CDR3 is CASSETGKPYEQYF. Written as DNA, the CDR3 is TGTGCCAGCAGCGAGACAGGGAAGCCCTACGAGCAGTACTTC.

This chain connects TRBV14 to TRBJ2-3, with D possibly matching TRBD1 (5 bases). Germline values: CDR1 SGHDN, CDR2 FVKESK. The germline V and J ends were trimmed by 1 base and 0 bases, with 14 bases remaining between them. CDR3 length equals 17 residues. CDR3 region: CASSQVQDGTSTDTQYF. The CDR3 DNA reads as TGTGCCAGCAGCCAAGTACAGGACGGCACTAGCACAGATACGCAGTATTTT.

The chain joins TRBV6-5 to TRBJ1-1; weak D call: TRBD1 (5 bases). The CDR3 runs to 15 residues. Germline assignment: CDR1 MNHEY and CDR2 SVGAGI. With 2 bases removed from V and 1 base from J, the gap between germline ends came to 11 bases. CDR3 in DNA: TGTGCCAGCAGTTACGGGGCCGGAAGGAACACTGAAGCTTTCTTT. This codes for CASSYGAGRNTEAFF.

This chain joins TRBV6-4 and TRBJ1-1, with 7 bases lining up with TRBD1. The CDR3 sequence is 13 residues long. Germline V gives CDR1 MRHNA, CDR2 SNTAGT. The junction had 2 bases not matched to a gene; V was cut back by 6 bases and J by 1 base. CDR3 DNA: TGTGCCAGCAGCCGACAGGGGAACACTGAAGCTTTCTTT. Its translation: CASSRQGNTEAFF.

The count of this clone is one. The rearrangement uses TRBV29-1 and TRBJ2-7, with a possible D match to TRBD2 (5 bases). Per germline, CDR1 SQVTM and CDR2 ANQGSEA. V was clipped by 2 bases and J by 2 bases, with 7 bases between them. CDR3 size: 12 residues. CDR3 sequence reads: CSVEKRPYEQYF. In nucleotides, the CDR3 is TGCAGCGTTGAAAAGCGGCCCTACGAGCAGTACTTC.

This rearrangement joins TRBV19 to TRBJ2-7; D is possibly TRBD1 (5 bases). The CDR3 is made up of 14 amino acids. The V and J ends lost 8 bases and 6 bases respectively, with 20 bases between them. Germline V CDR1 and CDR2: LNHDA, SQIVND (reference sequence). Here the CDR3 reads CASATMGQGSEQYF. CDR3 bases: TGTGCCAGTGCCACTATGGGGCAGGGTTCCGAGCAGTACTTC. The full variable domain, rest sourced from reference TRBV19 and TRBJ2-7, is DGGITQSPKYLFRKEGQNVTLSCEQNLNHDAMYWYRQDPGQGLRLIYYSQIVNDFQKGDIAEGYSVSREKKESFPLTVTSAQKNPTAFYLCASATMGQGSEQYFGPGTRLTVT.

The CDR3 sequence is CASRVQYEKLFF. DNA of the CDR3: TGTGCCAGCAGGGTACAGTACGAAAAACTGTTTTTT. The chain combines TRBV28 with TRBJ1-4, with D uncertain. Germline V gives CDR1 MDHEN, CDR2 SYDVKM. Trimming stripped 6 bases from V and 8 bases from J, with 10 bases between. This CDR3 has 12 residues.

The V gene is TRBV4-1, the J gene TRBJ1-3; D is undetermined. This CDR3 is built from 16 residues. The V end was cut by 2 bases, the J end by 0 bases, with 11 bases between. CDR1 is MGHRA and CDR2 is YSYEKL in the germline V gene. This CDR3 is CASSQHPRSSGNTIYF. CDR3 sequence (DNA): TGCGCCAGCAGCCAACATCCCCGCAGCTCTGGAAACACCATATATTTT.

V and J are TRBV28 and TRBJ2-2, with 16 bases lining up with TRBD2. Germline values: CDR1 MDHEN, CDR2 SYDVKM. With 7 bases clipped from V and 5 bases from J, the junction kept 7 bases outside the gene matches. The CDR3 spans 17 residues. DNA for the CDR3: TGTGCCAGCACCGGGACTAGCGGGAGGGCCATGACCGGGGAGCTGTTTTTT. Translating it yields CASTGTSGRAMTGELFF. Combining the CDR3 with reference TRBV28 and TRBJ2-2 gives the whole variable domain DVKVTQSSRYLVKRTGEKVFLECVQDMDHENMFWYRQDPGLGLRLIYFSYDVKMKEKGDIPEGYSVSREKKERFSLILESASTNQTSMYLCASTGTSGRAMTGELFFGEGSRLTVL.

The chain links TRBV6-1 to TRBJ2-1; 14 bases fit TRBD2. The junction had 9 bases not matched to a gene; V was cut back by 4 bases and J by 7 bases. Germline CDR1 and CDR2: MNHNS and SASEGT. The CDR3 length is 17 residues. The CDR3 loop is CASSAPRLAGGLNEQFF. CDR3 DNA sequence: TGTGCCAGCAGTGCGCCAAGACTAGCGGGAGGGCTAAATGAGCAGTTCTTC.

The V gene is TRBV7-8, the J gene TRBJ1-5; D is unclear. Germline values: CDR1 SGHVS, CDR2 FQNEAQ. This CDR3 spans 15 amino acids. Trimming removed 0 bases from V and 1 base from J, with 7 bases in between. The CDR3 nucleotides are TGTGCCAGCAGCTTAGCGCGTCTGAGCAATCAGCCCCAGCATTTT. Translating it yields CASSLARLSNQPQHF.

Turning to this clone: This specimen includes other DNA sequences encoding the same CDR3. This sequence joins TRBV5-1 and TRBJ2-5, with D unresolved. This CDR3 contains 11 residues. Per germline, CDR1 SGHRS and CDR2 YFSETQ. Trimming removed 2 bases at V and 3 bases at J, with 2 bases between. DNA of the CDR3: TGCGCCAGCAGCTTCGAAGAGACCCAGTACTTC. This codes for CASSFEETQYF.

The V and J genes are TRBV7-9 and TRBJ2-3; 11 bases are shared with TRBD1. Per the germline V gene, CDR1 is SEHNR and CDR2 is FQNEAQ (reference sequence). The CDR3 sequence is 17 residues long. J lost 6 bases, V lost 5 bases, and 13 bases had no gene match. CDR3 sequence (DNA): TGTGCCAGCAGCCCCGGACAGGGGGCGGCCCGACTCGATACGCAGTATTTT. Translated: CASSPGQGAARLDTQYF.

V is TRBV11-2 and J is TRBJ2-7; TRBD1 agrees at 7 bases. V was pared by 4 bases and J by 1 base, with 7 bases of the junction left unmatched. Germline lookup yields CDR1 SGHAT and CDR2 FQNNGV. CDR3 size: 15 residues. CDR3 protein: CASSSDRAASYEQYF. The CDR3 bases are TGTGCCAGCAGCTCAGACAGGGCCGCTTCCTACGAGCAGTACTTC.